The T cell receptor beta chain described here comes from a study of cytomegalovirus exposure and HLA in healthy donors. Study-wide results and caveats: The Asian-associated ancestry cluster reportedly had fewer N-insertions than the roughly 700-donor mean in a later analysis. Earlier findings revealed that most TCR beta V segments proved productive either about 87% or about 30% of the time.

Researchers ran the PCR with 60 Vbeta and 13 Jbeta primers. Per the original methods: Later analysis identified around 85 million unique TCR beta chains, roughly 11 million shared. Libraries were prepared by immunoSEQ multiplex PCR; TCRdb keeps only in-frame clonotypes and omits some of them. That table supplies the V and J calls and clone size; D and trimming were determined from the DNA. The table has about 95,000 clones, approximately 77% seen once. A word on this clone: Its antigen is still unknown.

Germline V gene lookup returns CDR1 GTSNPN and CDR2 SVGIG (reference sequence). Trimming left V 3 bases short and J 3 bases short, with 15 bases between. The CDR3 is 14 amino acids. This receptor was taken from a woman between 40 and 55 years old in good health and CMV-seronegative. V is TRBV30 and J is TRBJ2-7; a possible D gene is TRBD2 (7 bases). The specimen sequenced was PBMCs. Here the CDR3 DNA reads TGTGCCTGGAGCTCTGGGGGGGCGAGCTACGAGCAGTACTTC. Its protein is CAWSSGGASYEQYF.